These T cell receptor beta chains were read from a single sample in a study of blood T cells in healthy people across ages. MiXCR, run by TCRdb on the 5' RACE reads, gives a single entry per CDR3 protein. The sample holds hundreds of thousands of distinct CDR3 sequences, roughly 44% seen once. Material: blood. The receptors come from a man in his sixties in good health. Both conserved end residues are trimmed from each CDR3. D genes are given only for firm matches.

CDR3 protein: ASSQAGGGFPLH; D gene: TRBD1; V gene: TRBV4-3; J gene: TRBJ1-6
CDR3 protein: ASSSYPGQYTGELF; D gene: TRBD1; V gene: TRBV6-2/TRBV6-3; J gene: TRBJ2-2
CDR3 protein: ASSQLTGTYEQY; D gene: .; V gene: TRBV4-2; J gene: TRBJ2-7
CDR3 protein: ASSQDMGASSYEQY; D gene: .; V gene: TRBV4-3; J gene: .
CDR3 protein: SVVPLSGSSYNEQF; D gene: .; V gene: TRBV29-1; J gene: TRBJ2-1
CDR3 protein: ASSNTGGAYYGYT; D gene: TRBD1; V gene: TRBV5-1; J gene: TRBJ1-2
CDR3 protein: ASSVASLSYNEQY; D gene: .; V gene: TRBV9; J gene: TRBJ2-7
CDR3 protein: ASSFRAGHGNYEQY; D gene: .; V gene: TRBV12-3/TRBV12-4; J gene: TRBJ2-7
CDR3 protein: ASSLLPGGVSGPTNEKLF; D gene: .; V gene: TRBV4-3; J gene: TRBJ1-4
CDR3 protein: ASSPVQGGGGYT; D gene: .; V gene: TRBV5-6; J gene: TRBJ1-2
CDR3 protein: SARLSGGVTDTQY; D gene: TRBD2; V gene: TRBV20-1; J gene: TRBJ2-3
CDR3 protein: ASSRDRGEQY; D gene: TRBD1; V gene: TRBV12-3/TRBV12-4; J gene: .
CDR3 protein: ASSQGRLDEKLF; D gene: .; V gene: TRBV7-2; J gene: TRBJ1-4
CDR3 protein: SARDTGTQPQH; D gene: .; V gene: TRBV20-1; J gene: TRBJ1-5
CDR3 protein: ASREGGTAGYGYT; D gene: .; V gene: TRBV12-3/TRBV12-4; J gene: TRBJ1-2
CDR3 protein: ASSDNWADGYT; D gene: .; V gene: TRBV25-1; J gene: TRBJ1-2